These 8 T cell receptor beta chains share one sample of origin, sequenced in a study of blood T cell repertoires in COVID-19. Measured with immunoSEQ multiplex PCR; TCRdb has only the in-frame clones, and not every one. The table has roughly 39,000 clones, approximately 85% seen once. Sequencing used peripheral blood. The receptors stem from a human donor in a cohort sampled during active COVID-19.

The J gene is TRBJ2-7, the V gene TRBV3-1 (or the pseudogene TRBV3-2), with D maybe TRBD2 (6 bases). The CDR3 sequence is 15 residues long. V was cut by 0 bases and J by 2 bases, with 11 bases left in between. From germline, CDR1 is LGHDT and CDR2 YNNKEL (reference sequence). CDR3 DNA: TGTGCCAGCAGCCAAGACTGGGGGGAACCCTACGAGCAGTACTTC. It translates to CASSQDWGEPYEQYF.

V gene TRBV5-1 combines with J gene TRBJ2-7, with 8 bases aligning to TRBD1. V dropped 4 bases and J dropped 6; count of bases not matched to a gene: 9. The CDR3 is 14 amino acids. Germline V gene sequence: CDR1 SGHRS, CDR2 YFSETQ. The CDR3, as DNA: TGCGCCAGCAGCGGGGGTCAGGGGGCCGGCGAGCAGTACTTC. It yields the protein CASSGGQGAGEQYF.

CDR3 nucleotides: TGTGCCAGCAGCTTGGGAGTTTCTGACATTCAGTACTTC. Its protein is CASSLGVSDIQYF. V and J are TRBV5-5 and TRBJ2-4; D is unclear. CDR1 SGHKS and CDR2 YYEKEE come from the germline V gene (reference sequence). V lost 0 bases, J lost 8 bases, and 9 bases lay in between. The CDR3 consists of 13 residues.

The rearrangement uses TRBV4-1 and TRBJ1-3, with 8 bases identical to TRBD1. This CDR3 is 17 amino acids long. V dropped 6 bases and J dropped 0; count of bases not matched to a gene: 10. Germline V gene data show CDR1 as MGHRA and CDR2 as YSYEKL. This CDR3 reads CASSLYGQGISGNTIYF. The CDR3 DNA sequence: TGCGCCAGCAGTCTATACGGACAGGGAATCTCTGGAAACACCATATATTTT.

In this sample, this clone turned up a few times. The chain joins TRBV5-1 to TRBJ1-2; the D is unclear. Germline lookup yields CDR1 SGHRS and CDR2 YFSETQ. This CDR3 is 15 amino acids long. Trimming pared 4 bases from V and 6 bases from J, leaving 19 bases between. CDR3 DNA: TGCGCCAGCAGCAAGCAAGCGGAGCCGAGGGATGGCTACACCTTC. This gives the protein CASSKQAEPRDGYTF.

V and J are TRBV3-1 (or the pseudogene TRBV3-2) and TRBJ2-5; 8 bases map to TRBD2. The J segment lost 4 bases and the V segment lost 1 base, leaving 8 bases of the junction unmatched. CDR3 length: 16 amino acids. Per the germline V gene, CDR1 is LGHDT and CDR2 is YNNKEL (reference sequence). CDR3 nucleotide sequence: TGTGCCAGCAGCCAAGCCCTTAGCGGGATAGGAGAGACCCAGTACTTC. The encoded protein is CASSQALSGIGETQYF.

This clone was counted a few times. The V gene is TRBV5-1, the J gene TRBJ2-2, with 15 bases aligning to TRBD2. The CDR3 has 18 amino acids. The germline V gene has CDR1 SGHRS and CDR2 YFSETQ. J was trimmed by 7 bases and V by 0 bases; bases with no gene match: 7. CDR3 in DNA: TGCGCCAGCAGCTTGGCCGGACTAGCGGGGGGGCCAGGCGGGGAGCTGTTTTTT. Encoded protein: CASSLAGLAGGPGGELFF.

This clone came up once. The chain couples TRBV7-6 to TRBJ2-5; D is uncertain. CDR1 SGHVS and CDR2 FNYEAQ come from the germline V gene. This CDR3 contains 13 residues. V was cut by 6 bases and J by 5 bases, with 13 bases left in between. The CDR3 loop reads CASSRGVRETQYF. DNA for the CDR3: TGTGCCAGCAGTCGAGGAGTTCGGGAGACCCAGTACTTC. Full variable domain (missing parts from reference TRBV7-6 and TRBJ2-5): GAGVSQSPRYKVTKRGQDVALRCDPISGHVSLYWYRQALGQGPEFLTYFNYEAQQDKSGLPNDRFSAERPEGSISTLTIQRTEQRDSAMYRCASSRGVRETQYFGPGTRLLVL.